Listed below are T cell receptor beta chains from one sample, sequenced in a study of PD-L1 blockade in urothelial cancer. Using immunoSEQ multiplex PCR, the repertoire was profiled, and TCRdb retains in-frame clones only, with some absent. Here the sample spans about 130,000 clones, about 88% being singletons. The sequencing used PBMCs, collected around atezolizumab (anti-PD-L1) treatment. The receptor source for this set is a man aged 45 to 65 with urothelial cancer. CDR3s include the opening cysteine and the closing phenylalanine or tryptophan. The D gene is left open where the match is weak. Not every row has a clone size; where given, it reads once, few, many or a size class.

NA,TRBV20-1,TRBJ1-3,NA,TGCAGTGCTAGTCGGGGAAACACCATATATTTT,CSASRGNTIYF
once,TRBV19,TRBJ1-4,NA,TGTGCCAGTAGTCCCCAGGACAGAACGAATGAAAAACTGTTTTTT,CASSPQDRTNEKLFF
NA,TRBV5-6,TRBJ1-1,NA,TGTGCCAGCAGCTTCAGGACAGTGAGGGCTGAAGCTTTCTTT,CASSFRTVRAEAFF
NA,TRBV7-8,TRBJ2-1,TRBD2,TGTGCCAGCAGCGACCCAGGATCCGGACTAGCGTGGAGCTCCTACAATGAGCAGTTCTTC,CASSDPGSGLAWSSYNEQFF
NA,TRBV18,TRBJ1-6,NA,TGTGCCAGCTCACCCAATACAGGGTTGGGGTCACCCCTCCACTTT,CASSPNTGLGSPLHF
NA,TRBV9,TRBJ1-3,TRBD1,TGTGCCAGCAGCCCACAAGACAGGGCGGGAAACACCATATATTTT,CASSPQDRAGNTIYF
NA,TRBV7-8,TRBJ1-2,NA,TGTGCCAGCAGCTCAGATCAGGGTCGAAAAGGCTACACCTTC,CASSSDQGRKGYTF
once,TRBV5-4,TRBJ2-3,NA,TGTGCCAGCAGCACATACCACACAGATACGCAGTATTTT,CASSTYHTDTQYF
NA,TRBV5-1,TRBJ2-1,TRBD1,TGCGCCAGCAGCTTAAGGCAGGGGGCTGAGCAGTTCTTC,CASSLRQGAEQFF
NA,TRBV5-1,TRBJ1-4,NA,TGCGCCAGCAGAGACCAGGGGAATGAAAAACTGTTTTTT,CASRDQGNEKLFF
NA,TRBV4-1,TRBJ2-2,NA,TGCGCCAGCAGCCCCCAGGGACTGAACACCGGGGAGCTGTTTTTT,CASSPQGLNTGELFF
NA,TRBV19,TRBJ1-2,NA,TGTGCCAGTAGGACCCCGGGCAGGGCAAGCTATGGCTACACCTTC,CASRTPGRASYGYTF
NA,TRBV4-1,TRBJ1-3,NA,TGCGCCAGCAGCCAAGATAATAGGCAGGCGGGAAACACCATATATTTT,CASSQDNRQAGNTIYF
once,TRBV5-1,TRBJ2-7,TRBD2,TGCGCCAGCAGCCGTTCGAGCGGGGGGGACTACGAGCAGTACTTC,CASSRSSGGDYEQYF
NA,TRBV6-5,TRBJ1-1,TRBD1,TGTGCCAGCAGTTTTACAGGGGTCGACACTGAAGCTTTCTTT,CASSFTGVDTEAFF
NA,TRBV28,TRBJ1-6,TRBD1,TGTGCCAGCAGTCGGGGAGACAGGGCGGATTCACCCCTCCACTTT,CASSRGDRADSPLHF
NA,TRBV29-1,TRBJ2-7,NA,TGCAGCGCCTCAAAAGGGGCGGTTCTCTACGAGCAGTACTTC,CSASKGAVLYEQYF
once,TRBV19,TRBJ2-1,TRBD2,TGTGCCAGTAGTACGGGGTTACCGGGACTAGCGGGAGTTGAGCAGTTCTTC,CASSTGLPGLAGVEQFF
NA,TRBV5-1,TRBJ2-3,TRBD1,TGCGCCAGCAGCGGGGGGACAGGGGAATTCTCAGATACGCAGTATTTT,CASSGGTGEFSDTQYF
NA,TRBV28,TRBJ2-7,NA,TGTGCCAGCAGGCCCCAAGACAGTCGCTCCTACGAGCAGTACTTC,CASRPQDSRSYEQYF
few,TRBV9,TRBJ2-3,NA,TGTGCCAGCAGTGGGGACTTCTATACGCAGTATTTT,CASSGDFYTQYF
NA,TRBV5-1,TRBJ2-1,TRBD2,TGCGCCAGCAGCTCGGATTCAAGGACTAGCCCGTTCTTC,CASSSDSRTSPFF
NA,TRBV5-1,TRBJ2-7,NA,TGCGCCAGCAGCCCGGAGGGACAGCGACTCTACGAGCAGTACTTC,CASSPEGQRLYEQYF
NA,TRBV28,TRBJ2-4,TRBD2,TGTGCCAGCAGTTTATTTCCGGGAGCGGGGGAAAACATTCAGTACTTC,CASSLFPGAGENIQYF
NA,TRBV12-1,TRBJ1-1,NA,TGTGCCAGCAGCCCTGGTCGGGTTTCTGAAGCTTTCTTT,CASSPGRVSEAFF
few,TRBV5-1,TRBJ1-5,TRBD1,TGCGCCAGCAGCGATGGGACAGGTGGTCAGCCCCAGCATTTT,CASSDGTGGQPQHF
NA,TRBV20-1,TRBJ1-1,NA,TGCAGTGCAGCCCTGAGGACTGAAGCTTTCTTT,CSAALRTEAFF
NA,TRBV27,TRBJ2-7,NA,TGTGCCAGCAGTTCGATTGCTAGTAGGGGACTCGCCCGGTACGAGCAGTACTTC,CASSSIASRGLARYEQYF
NA,TRBV30,TRBJ1-1,TRBD1,TGTGCCTGGAGACGACAGGGGAACTCGAACACTGAAGCTTTCTTT,CAWRRQGNSNTEAFF
NA,TRBV5-4,TRBJ1-1,TRBD1,TGTGCCAGCAGCTTTGAAACAGGGGGCAAGACTGAAGCTTTCTTT,CASSFETGGKTEAFF
once,TRBV6-1,TRBJ1-4,TRBD1,TGTGCCAGCAGCCGGGACAGGGATGAAAAACTGTTTTTT,CASSRDRDEKLFF
NA,TRBV6-6,TRBJ1-4,TRBD1,TGTGCCAGCAGGGACAGGGGAGGGAATGAAAAACTGTTTTTT,CASRDRGGNEKLFF
NA,TRBV5-5,TRBJ2-3,NA,TGTGCCAGCAGCTTGATCGCGCCGGGGAGCACAGATACGCAGTATTTT,CASSLIAPGSTDTQYF
NA,TRBV5-1,TRBJ2-6,TRBD2,TGCGCCAGCAGCTTGACTAGCGGCACCTCTGGGGCCAACGTCCTGACTTTC,CASSLTSGTSGANVLTF
once,TRBV25-1,TRBJ2-2,TRBD2,TGTGCCAGCAGTGCCCTTAGCGGGAGGAACACCGGGGAGCTGTTTTTT,CASSALSGRNTGELFF
NA,TRBV7-2,TRBJ2-6,NA,TGTGCCAGCAGACTGGAGGTCTCTGGGGCCAACGTCCTGACTTTC,CASRLEVSGANVLTF
NA,TRBV14,TRBJ2-7,NA,TGTGCCAGCAGCCAAGGATACGGGGTCCCTAACGAGCAGTACTTC,CASSQGYGVPNEQYF
NA,TRBV19,TRBJ1-1,TRBD1,TGTGCCAGTAGTGGGACAGGGGGACGCGCTGAAGCTTTCTTT,CASSGTGGRAEAFF
NA,TRBV27,TRBJ2-7,TRBD2,TGTGCCAGCAGAAGGACTAGCGGGAACTACGAGCAGTACTTC,CASRRTSGNYEQYF
NA,TRBV6-5,TRBJ2-7,TRBD2,TGTGCCAGCAGTTACTCGATTCCTAGCGGAGGCTACGAGCAGTACTTC,CASSYSIPSGGYEQYF
NA,TRBV5-4,TRBJ1-5,NA,TGTGCCAGCAGCTTAAGAGGGTTCGACCAGCCCCAGCATTTT,CASSLRGFDQPQHF
NA,TRBV7-3,TRBJ2-3,TRBD2,TGTGCCAGCAGCTTAAGTCCTAGCGGGACTAACACAGATACGCAGTATTTT,CASSLSPSGTNTDTQYF
NA,TRBV7-2,TRBJ1-1,NA,TGTGCCAGCAGCTTAGTGGGGGGGAGGTTGAGTTCTACTGAAGCTTTCTTT,CASSLVGGRLSSTEAFF
NA,TRBV6-5,TRBJ1-1,TRBD1,TGTGCCAGCAGTTACTCAGGGGGCTTTCCTGAAGCTTTCTTT,CASSYSGGFPEAFF
NA,TRBV7-3,TRBJ1-2,NA,TGTGCCAGCAGCCTATACCCGCCATCAACGACCGCAAGGGGCCCCTATGGCTACACCTTC,CASSLYPPSTTARGPYGYTF
NA,TRBV18,TRBJ1-3,NA,TGTGCCAGCTCACCATTGATCAGGGGCCTCTCTGGAAACACCATATATTTT,CASSPLIRGLSGNTIYF
NA,TRBV15,TRBJ2-1,NA,TGTGCCACCAGCAGAGGCCCGGTCGGCAGGGGTTCACAGGATGAGCAGTTCTTC,CATSRGPVGRGSQDEQFF
NA,TRBV5-4,TRBJ2-1,NA,TGTGCCAGCAGCTTGCGACAGAACAATGAGCAGTTCTTC,CASSLRQNNEQFF
few,TRBV4-1,TRBJ2-1,TRBD2,TGCGCCAGCAGCCCGGGACTAGCCCGCGATGAGCAGTTCTTC,CASSPGLARDEQFF
NA,TRBV7-8,TRBJ2-1,NA,TGTGCCAGCAGCTTTCTGGAGACTCGATCCTACAATGAGCAGTTCTTC,CASSFLETRSYNEQFF
NA,TRBV6-5,TRBJ2-7,NA,TGTGCCAGCAGTTACTCAACAGGGAGAGGGTTCGGGGAGCAGTACTTC,CASSYSTGRGFGEQYF
NA,TRBV7-9,TRBJ2-3,NA,TGTGCCGGGGAGCGGGACAACACAGATACGCAGTATTTT,CAGERDNTDTQYF